The rows below give T cell receptor beta chains drawn from one sample of a study of OX40 agonist ivuxolimab in advanced cancers. Measured with immunoSEQ multiplex PCR; TCRdb has only the in-frame clones, and not every one. The table has approximately 160,000 clones, 85% to 95% seen once. The sequencing here drew on CD4+ or CD8+ T cells sorted from blood, taken in a trial of the OX40 agonist ivuxolimab. All receptors come from an adult with an advanced solid tumor such as melanoma, head and neck, liver or kidney cancer. Both conserved end residues are part of each CDR3. A D gene is named only where the DNA matches it firmly. Only some rows state a clone size, as once, few, many or a class for expanded clones.

>TRBV7-9|once|TRBJ1-5|TRBD1
TGTGCCAGCAGCTCCACTTCGACAGGGGGTAGCAATCAGCCCCAGCATTTT
CASSSTSTGGSNQPQHF
>TRBV4-1|NA|TRBJ2-7|TRBD2
TGCGCCAGCAGCCAAGGGCCCCTAGCGGGATCCTACGAGCAGTACTTC
CASSQGPLAGSYEQYF
>TRBV9|NA|TRBJ2-2|NA
TGTGCCAGCAGCGTAGTTGGGAACCTCAAAGACACCGGGGAGCTGTTTTTT
CASSVVGNLKDTGELFF
>TRBV4-3|NA|TRBJ1-2|TRBD1
TGCGCCAGCAGCCAAGATCATCTCCAGGGGGAAAATGGCTACACCTTC
CASSQDHLQGENGYTF
>TRBV5-1|NA|TRBJ2-1|NA
TGCGCCAGCAGCTTGGGACGGGGGCGCCGGGGGTCCTACAATGAGCAGTTCTTC
CASSLGRGRRGSYNEQFF
>TRBV28|NA|TRBJ2-3|NA
TGTGCCAGCAGTAGGGGTAGAGACCGACCCTTGGGGGATACGCAGTATTTT
CASSRGRDRPLGDTQYF
>TRBV19|NA|TRBJ2-3|NA
TGTGCCAGTAGACCCCATGCAGAACATGATACGCAGTATTTT
CASRPHAEHDTQYF
>TRBV10-3|NA|TRBJ1-5|NA
TGTGCCATCACCCGGGACGGCAATCAGCCCCAGCATTTT
CAITRDGNQPQHF
>TRBV6-1|NA|TRBJ1-3|NA
TGTGCCAGCAGTTTCCAACAGGGAAACACCATATATTTT
CASSFQQGNTIYF
>TRBV30|NA|TRBJ2-7|TRBD2
TGTGCCTGGAAGCGGGGACCCTTGAACGAGCAGTACTTC
CAWKRGPLNEQYF
>TRBV4-1|NA|TRBJ1-5|NA
TGCGCCAGCAGCCAAGATAGTTGGGGGTCGGATCAGCCCCAGCATTTT
CASSQDSWGSDQPQHF
>TRBV5-1|NA|TRBJ1-1|NA
TGCGCCAGCAGCACACATAAGAACACTGAAGCTTTCTTT
CASSTHKNTEAFF
>TRBV7-7|NA|TRBJ2-3|NA
TGTGCCAGCAGCTTAAACGGGGGGCCCACAGATACGCAGTATTTT
CASSLNGGPTDTQYF
>TRBV11-2|NA|TRBJ2-5|NA
TGTGCCAGCAGCTTGACACAGGGCCACCAAGAGACCCAGTACTTC
CASSLTQGHQETQYF
>TRBV7-9|NA|TRBJ2-7|NA
TGTGCCAGCAGCTTCGGTGGGGGCTACGAGCAGTACTTC
CASSFGGGYEQYF
>TRBV7-9|NA|TRBJ1-5|NA
TGTGCCAGCAGCTTAGAGTACAGACAGCCCCAGCATTTT
CASSLEYRQPQHF
>TRBV5-4|NA|TRBJ2-1|TRBD1
TGTGCCAGCAGCGCGCCCGACAGGGCCGCGCATGAGCAGTTCTTC
CASSAPDRAAHEQFF
>TRBV11-2|NA|TRBJ1-4|NA
TGTGCCAGCAGCTTAGATAGGGCCAGCGAAAAACTGTTTTTT
CASSLDRASEKLFF
>TRBV2|few|TRBJ1-5|NA
TGTGCCAGCAAATACTGGGGCAATCAGCCCCAGCATTTT
CASKYWGNQPQHF
>TRBV7-9|NA|TRBJ1-4|NA
TGTGCCAGCAGCTTAGGGCAGGGGCTGGGGGAACTGTTTTTT
CASSLGQGLGELFF
>TRBV28|NA|TRBJ2-1|TRBD2
TGTGCCAGCAGTTACGGGCGGGGGGGCCCCTCCTACAATGAGCAGTTCTTC
CASSYGRGGPSYNEQFF
>TRBV18|NA|TRBJ2-1|NA
TGTGCCAGCTCACCGGAGAACGGATTTAATGAGCAGTTCTTC
CASSPENGFNEQFF
>TRBV28|NA|TRBJ1-5|NA
TGTGCCAGCGGGGTGCTCAATCAGCCCCAGCATTTT
CASGVLNQPQHF
>TRBV28|NA|TRBJ2-1|TRBD2
TGTGCCAGCGTCAAGGCGGGAGGGACCTACAATGAGCAGTTCTTC
CASVKAGGTYNEQFF
>TRBV5-6|once|TRBJ1-4|TRBD1
TGTGCCAGCAGCCCCGGGACAGGATATTTGAGTGAAAAACTGTTTTTT
CASSPGTGYLSEKLFF
>TRBV6-5|NA|TRBJ2-5|NA
TGTGCCAGCAGTTACTCGAGGGCTACAGGGTGGGAGACCCAGTACTTC
CASSYSRATGWETQYF
>TRBV9|NA|TRBJ2-3|NA
TGTGCCAGCAGCGTAGAGCCGACAGATACGCAGTATTTT
CASSVEPTDTQYF
>TRBV6-5|NA|TRBJ2-2|TRBD1
TGTGCCAGCGGCCGACAGGGCGGCACCGGGGAGCTGTTTTTT
CASGRQGGTGELFF
>TRBV6-5|NA|TRBJ2-7|NA
TGTGCCAGCAGCAGGGGGGGTTCCGAGCAGTACTTC
CASSRGGSEQYF
>TRBV9|NA|TRBJ2-3|NA
TGTGCCAGCAGCGTAGTAGGCTACCGCACAGATACGCAGTATTTT
CASSVVGYRTDTQYF
>TRBV5-1|NA|TRBJ2-3|NA
TGCGCCAGCAGCTCGCCGGTCGTGGGAGATACGCAGTATTTT
CASSSPVVGDTQYF